This entry describes one T cell receptor (beta chain). The antigen is unknown. The germline gives CDR1 MNHNS, CDR2 SASEGT. V shed 2 bases and J shed 0 bases, with 17 bases lying between them. This CDR3 comprises 17 residues. This entry belongs to a study of brain T cells in children with intractable seizures. Whole-study results and caveats: Viral specificity was inferred only from CDR3 similarity; HCMV serostatus was unknown.

Assay used: immunoSEQ multiplex PCR; TCRdb lists only in-frame clones, some missing. The repertoire has approximately 23,000 clones, approximately 94% of them found once; the top ten carry roughly 6.5%. Sequencing was limited to surgery cases with top T cell transcript signatures in brain tissue. Before surgery, patients took at least one anti-epileptic drug. The material was peripheral blood, obtained at surgery. This clonotype was obtained from a boy between 5 and 17 years old with focal cortical dysplasia and intractable seizures. This chain connects TRBV6-1 to TRBJ2-7; D is perhaps TRBD1 or TRBD2 (5 bases each). CDR3 bases: TGTGCCAGCAGTGAATATGGAGTTGAGGGGTCCTCCTACGAGCAGTACTTC. It translates to CASSEYGVEGSSYEQYF.